A selection of T cell receptor beta chains follows, all from one sample in a study of cytomegalovirus exposure and HLA in healthy donors. Only in-frame clones appear in the TCRdb table, and some are missing; sequencing was by immunoSEQ multiplex PCR. The ten top clones account for about 4.6%, within a sample of roughly 77,000 clones. Material: PBMCs. The receptors originated from a young man in good health and CMV-seronegative. Each CDR3 is given with its conserved first and last residue. D genes are given only for firm matches.

15	TRBV7-2	NA	TRBJ1-2	TGTGCCAGCAGCTGGCTTCGGGGGGCGGTCTATGGCTACACCTTC	CASSWLRGAVYGYTF
14	TRBV13	NA	TRBJ1-5	TGTGCCAGCAGCTCAGGACAAGTCCGTCAGCCCCAGCATTTT	CASSSGQVRQPQHF
14	TRBV5-6	TRBD2	TRBJ2-1	TGTGCCAGCAGCTTGGGACTAGCGGGAGTAGAACAGTTCTTC	CASSLGLAGVEQFF
14	TRBV13	NA	TRBJ1-5	TGTGCCAGCAGCTTCGGAGAGGGCAATCAGCCCCAGCATTTT	CASSFGEGNQPQHF
17	TRBV19	TRBD2	TRBJ2-1	TGTGCCAGTAGTATGCCCCTGGGACTAGCGGGTAACAATGAGCAGTTCTTC	CASSMPLGLAGNNEQFF
13	TRBV5-1	NA	TRBJ2-7	TGCGCCAGCAGCTTGCCAGACTCCTACGAGCAGTACTTC	CASSLPDSYEQYF
16	TRBV7-6	TRBD2	TRBJ2-1	TGTGCCAGCAGCTTAATGTCTAGCGGGGTCAACAATGAGCAGTTCTTC	CASSLMSSGVNNEQFF
16	TRBV28	NA	TRBJ2-6	TGTGCCAGCAGTTATAGGGGCATGAGCGGGGCCAACGTCCTGACTTTC	CASSYRGMSGANVLTF
12	TRBV11-2	TRBD1	TRBJ1-5	TGTGCCAGCAGCTTAGCGGACAGGGTCCAGCATTTT	CASSLADRVQHF
17	TRBV4-1	NA	TRBJ1-2	TGCGCCAGCAGCCAAGTAGGTGGCAGGGGATACCCGGGTGGCTACACCTTC	CASSQVGGRGYPGGYTF
13	TRBV7-9	NA	TRBJ2-3	TGTGCCAGCAGCTCAATGGCTACAGATACGCAGTATTTT	CASSSMATDTQYF
14	TRBV7-9	TRBD1	TRBJ2-7	TGTGCCAGCAGCTCCGACAGGGGATCGGAGGAGCAGTACTTC	CASSSDRGSEEQYF
12	TRBV29-1	TRBD1	TRBJ2-5	TGCAGCGTTGCAGGGGGCGGGGAGACCCAGTACTTC	CSVAGGGETQYF
14	TRBV7-9	NA	TRBJ2-1	TGTGCCAGCAGCTTCCCCCGGGACTACAATGAGCAGTTCTTC	CASSFPRDYNEQFF
14	TRBV7-6	NA	TRBJ1-2	TGTGCCAGCAGCTTCGAACAGGAAAACTATGGCTACACCTTC	CASSFEQENYGYTF
13	TRBV6-5	NA	TRBJ1-1	TGTGCCAGCACACAAGGGGGGGGCACTGAAGCTTTCTTT	CASTQGGGTEAFF
15	TRBV7-2	NA	TRBJ2-7	TGTGCCAGCAGCTTGTCCCGGGGGGCTTACTACGAGCAGTACTTC	CASSLSRGAYYEQYF
17	TRBV30	TRBD1	TRBJ2-7	TGTGCCTGGAGTGCCCCGTCGGGCAGGGGGCCTTCCTACGAGCAGTACTTC	CAWSAPSGRGPSYEQYF
18	TRBV29-1	NA	TRBJ2-2	TGCAGCGTTGAATGGGCTGGGGGGGCTCGCGCGAACACCGGGGAGCTGTTTTTT	CSVEWAGGARANTGELFF
13	TRBV6-5	NA	TRBJ1-2	TGTGCCAGCAGTTACAAGAGAGGCTCTGGCTACACCTTC	CASSYKRGSGYTF
15	TRBV7-3	TRBD1	TRBJ2-2	TGTGCCAGCAGCCCACGTGCAACAGGGGCCGGGGAGCTGTTTTTT	CASSPRATGAGELFF
13	TRBV10-3	NA	TRBJ1-4	TGTGCCATCAGGAGGGAGTTAAATGAAAAACTGTTTTTT	CAIRRELNEKLFF
18	TRBV4-3	TRBD2	TRBJ2-3	TGCGCCAGCAGCCAAGATCGAGCGCTAGCGGGGAGCACAGATACGCAGTATTTT	CASSQDRALAGSTDTQYF
14	TRBV18	NA	TRBJ1-3	TGTGCCAGCTCGACTGGGACATCTGGAAACACCATATATTTT	CASSTGTSGNTIYF
14	TRBV6-5	TRBD1	TRBJ1-2	TGTGCCAGCAGTTACGACAGGGCCCCCTATGGCTACACCTTC	CASSYDRAPYGYTF
15	TRBV2	NA	TRBJ1-6	TGTGCCAGCAGTGAACAGATAGGGAGGAATTCACCCCTCCACTTT	CASSEQIGRNSPLHF
13	TRBV2	NA	TRBJ2-5	TGTGCCAGCACCGTGACTAGGCAAGAGACCCAGTACTTC	CASTVTRQETQYF
12	TRBV29-1	TRBD1	TRBJ1-1	TGCAGCGTAGCCCTAAACAGGGGCGAAGCTTTCTTT	CSVALNRGEAFF
15	TRBV5-1	TRBD1	TRBJ1-1	TGCGCCAGCAGCTCGTCGGACAGGGTTTACACTGAAGCTTTCTTT	CASSSSDRVYTEAFF
15	TRBV5-1	NA	TRBJ1-1	TGCGCCAGCAGCTTGGCCCTGGGACAGAACACTGAAGCTTTCTTT	CASSLALGQNTEAFF
13	TRBV29-1	TRBD1	TRBJ2-1	TGCAGCGTACCGGGACAGGGGGCCCATGAGCAGTTCTTC	CSVPGQGAHEQFF
15	TRBV29-1	TRBD1	TRBJ1-1	TGCAGCGGACGGACACAGGGGTTTGGGGGCACTGAAGCTTTCTTT	CSGRTQGFGGTEAFF